These T cell receptor beta chains were read from a single sample in a study of T cells after yellow fever vaccination. MiXCR, run by TCRdb on the 5' RACE reads, gives a single entry per CDR3 protein. The table has about 340,000 distinct CDR3 sequences, 9.5% to 15% seen once. The input for sequencing was CD4+ T cells sorted from PBMCs, taken 15 days after the yellow fever booster vaccination. Receptors originate from a man younger than 35 who received the YFV17D yellow fever vaccine. Both conserved end residues are part of each CDR3. Each record gives: J gene, CDR3 length, D gene, V gene, CDR3 protein. The D gene is left open where the match is weak.

TRBJ1-4 16 . TRBV14 CASSPTAGATNEKLFF
TRBJ2-3 15 TRBD2 TRBV12-3/TRBV12-4 CASSTAGGRSDTQYF
TRBJ2-3 11 . TRBV12-3/TRBV12-4 CASRAGDTQYF
TRBJ1-4 14 . TRBV20-1 CSARKVATNEKLFF
TRBJ1-6 14 . TRBV28 CATDPRSGGSPLHF
TRBJ1-1 14 . TRBV7-6 CASSLLGGGTEAFF
TRBJ1-5 14 TRBD1 TRBV12-3/TRBV12-4 CASSARDRGQPQHF
TRBJ1-1 15 . TRBV27 CASSPRSLMNTEAFF
TRBJ1-3 17 . TRBV5-1 CASSLAPTAISGNTIYF
TRBJ2-2 13 . TRBV9 CASSPSSAGELFF
TRBJ2-3 14 TRBD2 TRBV7-9 CASSGTSGRYTQYF
TRBJ1-1 13 . TRBV20-1 CSAGQGMNTEAFF
TRBJ2-5 15 TRBD2 TRBV10-3 CAISQTSGGGETQYF
TRBJ2-6 17 . TRBV5-4 CASSLSGASSGANVLTF
TRBJ2-2 15 TRBD2 TRBV6-6 CASSTGTSPPGELFF
TRBJ1-2 16 TRBD1 TRBV10-3 CATLPGQGTGGYGYTF
TRBJ2-1 14 . TRBV20-1 CSATAGLGANEQFF
TRBJ2-1 15 TRBD2 TRBV4-3 CASSPDARGGFEQFF
TRBJ2-3 14 . TRBV5-1 CASSWTSDTDTQYF
TRBJ2-3 15 TRBD2 TRBV27 CASSSPGGVTDTQYF
TRBJ2-5 14 . TRBV7-6 CASSPRGVTETQYF
TRBJ1-1 12 . TRBV7-9 CASSSTIPEAFF
TRBJ1-3 18 TRBD1 TRBV6-5 CASRKGGAGPYAGNTIYF
TRBJ1-2 15 . TRBV7-9 CASSSTQGGGYGYTF
TRBJ2-5 13 . TRBV30 CASKTGTRETQYF
TRBJ2-3 17 TRBD2 TRBV5-4 CASSVGLAGLYSDTQYF
TRBJ2-3 16 TRBD1 TRBV5-1 CASSPGQGQGSDTQYF
TRBJ2-3 15 TRBD2 TRBV6-4 CASSASGGATDTQYF
TRBJ1-1 17 . TRBV5-1 CASSLWPQGGRGTEAFF
TRBJ2-3 16 . TRBV10-1 CASSGTTSSGTDTQYF
TRBJ2-2 15 . TRBV11-2 CASSLRGSGTGELFF